Each of the 20 T cell receptor beta chains below was sequenced from the same sample in a study of graft-versus-host responses after intestinal transplantation. Method: immunoSEQ multiplex PCR; TCRdb's copy keeps in-frame clones and lacks some. The sample has roughly 130,000 clones; roughly 91% are singletons. These receptors have no known antigen. The material sequenced was unstimulated CD4+ T cells sorted from spleen or lymph node cells, taken before intestinal transplant. All receptors come from a human donor who received an intestinal transplant.

This chain joins TRBV9 and TRBJ1-4; 7 bases fit TRBD1. After removal of 4 bases from V and 8 bases from J, the junction contained 14 bases not matched to a gene. The CDR3 totals 16 residues. The V gene's germline CDR1 is SGDLS and CDR2 YYNGEE. As DNA, the CDR3 is TGTGCCAGCAGCCCCGTTGGGAAAAAGGGGGCAGAAAAACTGTTTTTT. Translating it yields CASSPVGKKGAEKLFF.

This clone has a handful of counts. The chain employs TRBV13 and TRBJ2-2; D is perhaps TRBD2 (6 bases). Germline CDR1 PRHDT, CDR2 FYEKMQ (reference sequence). This CDR3 spans 14 amino acids. V lost 5 bases and J 4 bases, leaving 11 bases between the germline ends. DNA for the CDR3: TGTGCCAGCAGCGCAGGGACTTCCACCGGGGAGCTGTTTTTT. Its protein product is CASSAGTSTGELFF.

The chain combines TRBV5-5 with TRBJ1-2; D call uncertain. The germline gives CDR1 SGHKS, CDR2 YYEKEE (reference sequence). V was cut by 1 base and J by 6 bases, with 19 bases left in between. The CDR3 spans 16 residues. The CDR3 loop is CASSLMETVGADGYTF. The CDR3 DNA follows: TGTGCCAGCAGCTTGATGGAAACAGTGGGTGCTGATGGCTACACCTTC.

The chain is built from TRBV10-3 and TRBJ2-7; TRBD1 aligns across 8 bases. This CDR3 region has 16 residues. Germline V lookup: CDR1 ENHRY, CDR2 SYGVKD. V was clipped by 3 bases and J by 4 bases; unmatched bases: 11. The CDR3 coding sequence is TGTGCCATCAGTGAACCTACATTGGGACAGGCATACGAGCAGTACTTC. Amino acids: CAISEPTLGQAYEQYF.

This chain joins TRBV28 and TRBJ2-5, with 10 bases lining up with TRBD1. Trimming took 4 bases from V and 4 from J; bases not matched to a gene: 9. From germline, CDR1 is MDHEN and CDR2 SYDVKM. CDR3 length: 16 amino acids. CDR3 region: CASSSVGQGRRETQYF. The CDR3 DNA sequence: TGTGCCAGCAGTTCAGTGGGACAGGGGCGGAGAGAGACCCAGTACTTC.

The genes are TRBV4-3 and TRBJ2-3; TRBD1 aligns across 9 bases. V shed 8 bases and J 6 bases; nucleotides not matched to a gene: 3. The CDR3 covers 12 residues. Germline V gene sequence: CDR1 LGHNA, CDR2 YSLEER. CDR3 sequence reads: CASGTGQDTQYF. DNA for the CDR3: TGCGCCAGCGGGACAGGGCAGGATACGCAGTATTTT.

As for this clone: Relative to the germline gene, one junction end is altered; a read error may explain this. The V and J genes are TRBV6-4 and TRBJ2-7, with TRBD1 matching 7 bases. The germline CDR1 and CDR2 sequences are MRHNA and SNTAGT. The CDR3 extends over 13 amino acids. CDR3 in DNA: TGTGCCAGCAGGGGACAGTACTCCTACGAGCAGTGCTTC. Its protein product is CASRGQYSYEQCF.

Concerning this clone itself: The same CDR3 arises from other DNA sequences in this sample as well. The CDR3 bases are TGCGCCAGCAGCCCCGGGACAGGGAGCACAGATACGCAGTATTTT. Translation: CASSPGTGSTDTQYF. The rearrangement joins TRBV5-1 to TRBJ2-3, with 9 nucleotides matching TRBD1. V trimming: 4 bases; J trimming: 0 bases; junction bases outside the gene matches: 3. Germline assignment: CDR1 SGHRS and CDR2 YFSETQ. The CDR3 has 15 residues. Full variable domain (remainder filled in from reference TRBV5-1 and TRBJ2-3): KAGVTQTPRYLIKTRGQQVTLSCSPISGHRSVSWYQQTPGQGLQFLFEYFSETQRNKGNFPGRFSGRQFSNSRSEMNVSTLELGDSALYLCASSPGTGSTDTQYFGPGTRLTVL.

Points on this clone: At one end the junction does not follow the germline gene, possibly because of a read error. The chain combines TRBV19 with TRBJ2-1; D is ambiguous. This CDR3 region has 13 residues. The V gene's germline CDR1 is LNHDA and CDR2 SQIVND (reference sequence). The CDR3 DNA sequence: TGTGCCAGTAGTATGCGTTCCGACAATGGGCAGTTCTTC. Translating it yields CASSMRSDNGQFF.

The chain couples TRBV19 to TRBJ1-3; D gene unclear. CDR3 size: 14 residues. Germline lookup yields CDR1 LNHDA and CDR2 SQIVND (reference sequence). V was pared by 5 bases and J by 2 bases, with 10 bases between. Here the CDR3 DNA reads TGTGCCAGTAGTTACAATATCGCTGGAAACACCATATATTTT. Amino acid sequence: CASSYNIAGNTIYF.

This chain uses TRBV14 with TRBJ2-5; D remains ambiguous. From germline, CDR1 is SGHDN and CDR2 FVKESK. The CDR3 is 13 residues long. Between the trimmed V and J ends, which lost 2 bases and 2 bases, there was a span of 6 bases. CDR3 DNA: TGTGCCAGCAGCCAACGGTTACAAGAGACCCAGTACTTC. Translation: CASSQRLQETQYF. Full variable domain (missing parts from reference TRBV14 and TRBJ2-5): EAGVTQFPSHSVIEKGQTVTLRCDPISGHDNLYWYRRVMGKEIKFLLHFVKESKQDESGMPNNRFLAERTGGTYSTLKVQPAELEDSGVYFCASSQRLQETQYFGPGTRLLVL.

In its sample, this clone was seen once. The chain joins TRBV19 to TRBJ1-1, with D hard to call. The CDR3 extends over 12 amino acids. Looked up from germline, CDR1 is LNHDA and CDR2 is SQIVND (reference sequence). Deletions cut 7 bases from V and 4 bases from J, with 10 bases between. As DNA, the CDR3 is TGTGCCAGTATTGGGGTACTCACTGAAGCTTTCTTT. Its protein product is CASIGVLTEAFF.

The chain joins TRBV5-1 to TRBJ2-1, with unresolved D. The V gene's germline CDR1 is SGHRS and CDR2 YFSETQ. The CDR3 sequence is 15 residues long. V lost 5 bases and J 2 bases, leaving 14 bases between the germline ends. CDR3 coding DNA: TGCGCCAGCAGTTCCCTAGGCGGTACCTACAATGAGCAGTTCTTC. It translates to CASSSLGGTYNEQFF.

The rearrangement links TRBV28 to TRBJ1-4, with a weak D call TRBD1 (6 bases). The CDR3 loop spans 14 amino acids. Deletions cut 2 bases from V and 4 bases from J, with 8 bases between. The V gene's germline CDR1 is MDHEN and CDR2 SYDVKM. In DNA form, the CDR3 reads TGTGCCAGCAGTTTACCAGGGGATAATGAAAAACTGTTTTTT. It codes for CASSLPGDNEKLFF.

This clone was counted once. J is TRBJ2-5 and V is TRBV9, with D perhaps TRBD2 (7 bases). In germline, CDR1 is SGDLS, CDR2 YYNGEE. This CDR3 spans 14 amino acids. V dropped 2 bases and J dropped 4 bases, with 12 bases sitting between them. CDR3 DNA: TGTGCCAGCAGCGTGGGGGGGCTAGGAGAGACCCAGTACTTC. Translating it yields CASSVGGLGETQYF.

V gene TRBV4-1 combines with J gene TRBJ2-4; 10 bases agree with TRBD2. The CDR3 is 19 amino acids. V lost 3 bases to trimming and J lost 3 bases; unmatched junction nucleotides: 14. CDR1 is MGHRA and CDR2 is YSYEKL in the germline V gene. Here the CDR3 reads CASSHLLAGVELGKNIQYF. The CDR3 nucleotides read TGCGCCAGCAGCCACCTTCTAGCGGGAGTGGAGTTGGGCAAAAACATTCAGTACTTC.

This CDR3 reads CASCEGGGVRADTQYF. In DNA form, the CDR3 reads TGTGCCAGTTGCGAAGGTGGGGGAGTGAGGGCAGATACGCAGTATTTT. The rearrangement uses TRBV7-2 and TRBJ2-3, with D perhaps matching TRBD1 or TRBD2 (5 bases each). The CDR3 contains 16 residues. V was pared by 9 bases and J by 4 bases, with 23 bases between. The germline V gene encodes CDR1 SGHTA and CDR2 FQGNSA.

J is TRBJ2-7 and V is TRBV11-3; the D is unclear. This CDR3 comprises 13 residues. Trimming cost V 5 bases and J 5 bases, with 13 bases left between them. The V gene's germline CDR1 is SGHNT and CDR2 YENEEA. The CDR3 loop reads CASSADPPDEQYF. CDR3 DNA: TGTGCCAGCAGCGCCGACCCGCCCGACGAGCAGTACTTC.

The CDR3: CASSLDGGTDTQYF. In DNA form, the CDR3 reads TGCGCCAGCAGCTTGGATGGGGGGACAGATACGCAGTATTTT. This chain uses TRBV5-1 with TRBJ2-3; possible D gene TRBD2, 6 bases. Trimming removed 0 bases from V and 3 bases from J, with 8 bases in between. Germline V gives CDR1 SGHRS, CDR2 YFSETQ. CDR3 length: 14 amino acids.

In its sample, this clone was seen once. The genes are TRBV5-5 and TRBJ2-1, with 13 bases matching TRBD2. CDR3 length: 17 amino acids. From germline, CDR1 is SGHKS and CDR2 YYEKEE (reference sequence). J gave up 1 base and V 3 bases, and 4 bases lay outside the gene matches. The CDR3 sequence: CASSSLAGGVSYNEQFF. CDR3 nucleotides: TGTGCCAGCAGCTCACTAGCGGGAGGGGTTTCCTACAATGAGCAGTTCTTC.